This T cell receptor beta chain was found in a study of cytomegalovirus exposure and HLA in healthy donors (TCRdb year 2017). Background for the entire study: An earlier analysis of 587 of the donors reported approximately 280 Gb of sequence data and 117 million unique TCR beta sequences obtained from roughly 180 million T cells. An early release covering 500 to 750 HLA-typed donors comprised about 300 gigabases of sequencing data and 85 million to 100 million unique TCR sequences. The genetic ancestry cluster associated with self-reported Caucasian donors included roughly 84% of the 300 to 450 genotyped donors. The study aimed to test whether signatures of past pathogen exposure could be identified by cataloging public T cell receptors. The study used immunosequencing to profile the T cell repertoires of around 600 subjects and linked those repertoires to cytomegalovirus serostatus. A separate validation cohort of over 95 different subjects was used in addition to the roughly 670-subject first cohort. High-throughput TCR immunosequencing, statistical association of individual TCRs with disease status, and machine learning were combined to predict cytomegalovirus infection status. In a later analysis, previously published TCR beta repertoires from 666 donors were re-analyzed and high-resolution HLA genotyping was added so that TCR occurrence patterns could be studied. Rather than using new phenotypic data, the later analysis identified candidate immune exposures from TCR beta sequences and from how often those sequences occurred across donors. An earlier analysis of 500 to 750 of the donors applied high-throughput TCR beta sequencing to assess whether each TCR beta V gene segment acted as functional or pseudogenic. Alongside the repertoire data, information on donor age, sex, ethnicity and CMV serostatus was compiled. Genome-wide SNP genotypes for about three fifths of the roughly 670 donors were used in a later genetic analysis, which treated that subset as a discovery cohort. Every discovery cohort repertoire had been produced on one sequencing platform. HLA typing included class I and class II loci at four-digit resolution. The number of typed donors differed by locus: about 620-630 for A, B, C, DRB1 and DQB1; 522 for DQA1; approximately 610 for DPA1; and 400 to 480 for DPB1. Because of strong linkage in the cohort, a handful of DR-DQ haplotypes were treated as single units for association and clustering. Among about 400 genotyped donors of the cohort, an average of approximately 220,000 unique TCR beta nucleotide sequences was sequenced per donor, of which 15% to 20% were non-productive. Overall study outcomes, separate from this receptor: It was suggested by the authors that the approach could potentially be generalized to other disease states and immunological phenotypes. Three of the identified cytomegalovirus-associated TCR beta chains were confirmed in vitro to be specific for cytomegalovirus antigens. Most TCR sequences were seen in very few donors, while some public TCRs were found in many individuals. A further reported finding was that TCR beta sequences accurately predicted the HLA-A and HLA-B alleles for most subjects in the first cohort. V-gene and J-gene trimming of TCR beta chains was associated with a missense DCLRE1C variant in a later genetic analysis, and the association was replicated in an independent cohort. In a later analysis, several top co-occurrence clusters were reported to appear linked to parvovirus B19, influenza, CMV and Epstein-Barr virus. A later analysis found that most CMV-associated TCR beta chains appeared HLA-restricted, with HLA associations seemingly driven largely by CMV exposure. Sequencing depth was assumed to be roughly uniform across donors in the presence/absence analyses, though that assumption may not hold. In a later genetic analysis, fewer N-insertions in productive TCRs were reported among donors in an Asian-associated ancestry cluster than the approximately 710-donor mean. Because some donors lacked HLA typing at each locus, the association tests relied only on the typed subset. At a false discovery rate of 0.05, a later analysis linked roughly 17,000 TCR beta sequences to specific HLA alleles. When HLA alleles, especially DR and DQ, strongly co-occurred, attributing TCR associations to individual alleles was difficult. CMV serostatus was the only immune exposure information available for the cohort. The study listed 164 TCR beta chains as associated with cytomegalovirus. The sequencing pipeline was judged likely to have produced a cluster of highly shared sequence variants as a technical artifact. In both the original and validation cohorts, the classifier was reported to diagnose cytomegalovirus status with high specificity and sensitivity. Linkage disequilibrium might explain the correlated functional status among segregating V segments, but an unknown experimental factor could not be ruled out. In a later analysis, TCR association rates were found to vary across HLA loci, with the most associated TCRs seen for DRB1 alleles and the fewest for HLA-C alleles. Broadly in line with IMGT annotations, most TCR beta V segments showed up in productive rearrangements about 90% or about 30% of the time in an earlier analysis of under 700 of the donors. Roughly 17 rarely observed V segments, including chromosome 9 orphons, were excluded from the earlier analysis of some 590 of the donors because counts were too low. Only TCR beta chains were sequenced in this cohort, and the absence of alpha or paired-chain data limited detectable features. Some IMGT-functional V segments, including TRBV6-2 and TRBV6-3, could not be distinguished by the 87-base-pair reads and were therefore excluded. In a later analysis, HLA-associated TCR beta chains were found to be more clonally expanded and to have lower generation probabilities than equally common non-associated chains.

Its CDR3 holds 13 amino acids, cysteine through phenylalanine. Left in the record is the CDR3 DNA by itself, 39 bases read in frame from the first base. The junction shows trimming of 4 bases on V and 7 bases on J, plus 15 bases between the germline ends. From the germline V gene, CDR1 is SGHRS and CDR2 is YFSETQ. The library was produced with the immunoSEQ multiplex PCR assay. A mixture of 60 forward primers for TCR Vbeta segments and 13 reverse primers for TCR Jbeta segments was used in the multiplex PCR. The CDR3 region of rearranged TCR beta genes was amplified from genomic DNA with a multiplex PCR assay. Amplified TCR beta libraries were sequenced as 87-base-pair reads on the Illumina HiSeq System. The authors processed their data as follows. A later analysis counted around 72 million unique TCR beta chains across the 550 to 800 repertoires, and approximately 11 million of these chains were shared by at least two donors. A nearest-neighbor algorithm error-corrected the raw reads and collapsed the reads into unique sequences, merging closely related sequences to remove PCR and sequencing errors. CDR3 sequences were aligned to IMGT reference sequences to assign V, D and J gene segments. For a sequence to be retained, at least a six-nucleotide match to both a V gene segment and a J gene segment was required. Rearrangements were classified as productive when the CDR3 lacked stop codons and remained in frame with V and J, and all other rearrangements were classified as non-productive. Following IMGT convention, CDR3 was defined as the stretch from the second conserved V-encoded cysteine up to the conserved J-encoded phenylalanine. Sequences without an unambiguous match to a single V gene segment were excluded from the earlier analysis of a few hundred of the donors. In an earlier analysis of a few hundred of the donors, V segments were called functional above 56.7% productive rearrangements and were called segregating when the between-donor standard deviation exceeded 5%. A statistical classification framework was built for diagnosing cytomegalovirus status from the catalog of TCR beta chain sequences. In a later analysis, TCR nucleotide sequences were compared against IMGT/GENE-DB human TR gene sequences so that V and J genes could be assigned. A later analysis assigned CDR3 sequences and most-parsimonious VDJ recombination scenarios with the TCRdist pipeline. In a later analysis, every TCR beta chain was defined by the combination of its CDR3 amino acid sequence and its V-gene family, and reads without a unique V-gene family were dropped. A later analysis removed 500 to 600 highly shared, low-generation-probability nucleotide sequences to deal with suspected cross-contamination and a sequencing artifact. For each public chain, a later analysis derived a clonal expansion index from normalized ranks of inferred template counts within each repertoire. In a later analysis, generation probabilities were computed using a VDJ recombination model fitted to out-of-frame rearrangements, and the results were checked against IGoR. In a later analysis, TCR-TCR, TCR-HLA and TCR-CMV co-occurrence was scored with hypergeometric tests, and a repertoire-size bias correction was applied to TCR pairs. In a later analysis, false discovery rates were estimated by permuting HLA or CMV assignments 20 times. In a later analysis, co-occurring TCRs were grouped using DBSCAN, with TCRdist sequence similarity added in when clustering inside HLA-allele-positive subsets. Repertoires with fewer than 30,000 or more than 120,000 public chains were left out of co-occurrence clustering, as were about 5 repertoires with anomalous nucleotide sharing. Here the immuneACCESS table is served through TCRdb, limited to in-frame sequences with V and J called. Missing clones are a known gap in these copies; in checked studies unresolved V genes cover under half, and the rest lacks a known reason. V and J calls and clone size come straight from that table; D and trimming were deduced from the DNA. Across this sample there are 200,000 or so clones, with 84% seen only once. The top ten clones comprise around 3% of the sample.

Regarding this clone: There is no known antigen for this receptor. No base quality values were provided; no much bigger clone lies one nucleotide off.

The cohort comprised 550 to 700 healthy bone marrow donors. At the time of sampling, all cohort members were nominally healthy, though unrecorded immune exposures were likely present. The donor tested CMV seropositive and was one of the 289 seropositive cohort members. A peripheral blood sample was collected from each donor, and TCR beta sequencing was performed on peripheral blood mononuclear cells. Genomic DNA was extracted from the blood cell samples with the Qiagen DNeasy Blood Extraction Kit. Material for sequencing was PBMCs. The TCR originated in a woman aged 45-65 years in good health and CMV-seropositive. This chain is built from TRBV5-1 and TRBJ2-7; perhaps TRBD1 is the D gene, with 5 bases matching. The CDR3 here reads CASSPPGSGEQYF. In nucleotide form, the sequence is TGCGCCAGCAGCCCACCAGGGTCTGGTGAGCAGTACTTC.